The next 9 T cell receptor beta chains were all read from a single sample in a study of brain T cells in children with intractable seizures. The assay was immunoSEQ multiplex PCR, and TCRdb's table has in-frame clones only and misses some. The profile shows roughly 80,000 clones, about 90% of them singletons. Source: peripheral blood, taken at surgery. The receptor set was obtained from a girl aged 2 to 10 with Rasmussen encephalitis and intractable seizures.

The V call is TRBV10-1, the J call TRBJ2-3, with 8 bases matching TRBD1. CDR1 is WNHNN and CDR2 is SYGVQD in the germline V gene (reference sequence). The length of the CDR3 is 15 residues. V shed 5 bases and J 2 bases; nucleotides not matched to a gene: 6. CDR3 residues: CASSYDRGDTDTQYF. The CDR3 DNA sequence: TGCGCCAGCAGTTATGACAGGGGAGACACAGATACGCAGTATTTT.

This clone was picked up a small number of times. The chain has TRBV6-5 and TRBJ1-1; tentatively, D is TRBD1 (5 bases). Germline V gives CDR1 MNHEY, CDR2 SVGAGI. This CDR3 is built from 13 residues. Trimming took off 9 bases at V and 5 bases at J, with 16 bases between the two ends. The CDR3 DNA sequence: TGTGCCAGTACGATGGAGGGGCTTACTGAAGCTTTCTTT. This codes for CASTMEGLTEAFF.

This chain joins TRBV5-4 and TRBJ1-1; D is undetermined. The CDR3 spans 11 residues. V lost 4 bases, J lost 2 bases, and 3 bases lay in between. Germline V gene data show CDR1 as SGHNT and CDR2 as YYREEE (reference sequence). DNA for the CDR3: TGTGCCAGCAGCCTCAACACTGAAGCTTTCTTT. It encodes CASSLNTEAFF.

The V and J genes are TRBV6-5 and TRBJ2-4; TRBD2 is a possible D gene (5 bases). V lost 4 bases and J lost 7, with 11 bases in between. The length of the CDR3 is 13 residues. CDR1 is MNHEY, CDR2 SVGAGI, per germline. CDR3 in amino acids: CASSLAPGNIQYF. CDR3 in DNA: TGTGCCAGCAGTTTGGCACCGGGGAACATTCAGTACTTC.

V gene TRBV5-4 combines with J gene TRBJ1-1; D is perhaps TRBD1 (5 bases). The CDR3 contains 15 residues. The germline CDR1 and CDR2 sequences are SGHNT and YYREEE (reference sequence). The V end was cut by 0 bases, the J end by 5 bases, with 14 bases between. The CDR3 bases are TGTGCCAGCAGCTTGGAGCCAAGGAAGGGGACTGAAGCTTTCTTT. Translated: CASSLEPRKGTEAFF.

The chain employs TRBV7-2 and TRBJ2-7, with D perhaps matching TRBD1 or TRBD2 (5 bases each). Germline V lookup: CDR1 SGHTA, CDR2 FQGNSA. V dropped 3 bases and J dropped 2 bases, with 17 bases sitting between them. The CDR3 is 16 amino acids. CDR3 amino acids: CASSFPKRGSPYEQYF. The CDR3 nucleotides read TGTGCCAGCAGCTTTCCCAAGAGGGGATCTCCCTACGAGCAGTACTTC.

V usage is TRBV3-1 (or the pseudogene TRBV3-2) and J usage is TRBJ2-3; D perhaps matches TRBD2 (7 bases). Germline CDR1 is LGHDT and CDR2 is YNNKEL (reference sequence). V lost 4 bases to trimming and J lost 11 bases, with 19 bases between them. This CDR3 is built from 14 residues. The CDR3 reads CASSREGGEEQQYF. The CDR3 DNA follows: TGTGCCAGCAGCCGGGAGGGGGGGGAGGAACAGCAGTATTTT.

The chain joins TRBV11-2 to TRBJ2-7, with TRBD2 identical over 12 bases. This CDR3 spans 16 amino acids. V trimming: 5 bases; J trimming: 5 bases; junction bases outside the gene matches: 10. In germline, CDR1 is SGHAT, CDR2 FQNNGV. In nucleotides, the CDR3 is TGTGCCAGCAGCCTTGGACTAGCGGGGATAATCCACGAGCAGTACTTC. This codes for CASSLGLAGIIHEQYF.

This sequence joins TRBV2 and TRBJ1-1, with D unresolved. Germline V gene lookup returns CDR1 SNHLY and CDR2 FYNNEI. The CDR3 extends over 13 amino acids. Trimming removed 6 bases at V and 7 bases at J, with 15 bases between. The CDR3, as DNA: TGTGCCAGCAGCGCCTCGAAGGGTGTTGAAGCTTTCTTT. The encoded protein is CASSASKGVEAFF.